Described below is a single T cell receptor beta chain sequence and its context. The data were obtained in a study of blood T cell repertoires in COVID-19. Study-level information: Both acute and convalescent COVID-19 samples were obtained from the United States, Italy and Spain. T cells, B-cell-depleted T cells, or PBMCs provided the cDNA or gDNA that served as material.

The CDR3 is 15 residues long. V was clipped by 3 bases and J by 8 bases; unmatched bases: 11. The germline CDR1 and CDR2 sequences are SGDLS and YYNGEE. The data were produced by immunoSEQ multiplex PCR, yet TCRdb's version contains in-frame clones alone and is incomplete. This table has approximately 240,000 clones, 70% to 85% appearing once. The chain recombines TRBV9 with TRBJ2-1, with 7 bases identical to TRBD2. Sequencing was done on a sample of peripheral blood. The TCR comes from an elderly woman with active or convalescent COVID-19. In DNA form, the CDR3 reads TGTGCCAGCAGCGCAACGGCGGGAGCGTGGGATGAGCAGTTCTTC. Protein product: CASSATAGAWDEQFF.